This T cell receptor (beta chain) is drawn from a study of T cells in Graves' hyperthyroidism and ophthalmopathy. The study, taken as a whole, reports: The model anticipated ophthalmopathy a median about six months pre-onset.

There are many counts of this clonotype. Its antigen is currently unknown. Amplification yielded TCR beta CDR3 regions, with RNA transcripts as the source. The HTBI primer set served for first-round RT-PCR of the TCR CDR3. Each CDR3 protein gets one entry after TCRdb re-called the multiplex PCR reads with MiXCR. The data show nearly 600,000 distinct CDR3 sequences, approximately 15% seen once. The CDR3 spans 13 residues. From germline, CDR1 is SGHTA and CDR2 FQGTGA. V shed 2 bases and J shed 8 bases, with 10 bases lying between them. What was sequenced was blood. The rearrangement joins TRBV7-3 to TRBJ2-1, with a weak D call TRBD2 (5 bases). This TCR derives from a young woman with Graves' ophthalmopathy. The CDR3 region has the DNA TGTGCCAGCAGCTTAGGAGGCCGGGATGAGCAGTTCTTC. This translates into CASSLGGRDEQFF. The whole variable domain, filled in from reference TRBV7-3 and TRBJ2-1, reads GAGVSQTPSNKVTEKGKYVELRCDPISGHTALYWYRQSLGQGPEFLIYFQGTGAADDSGLPNDRFFAVRPEGSVSTLKIQRTERGDSAVYLCASSLGGRDEQFFGPGTRLTVL.